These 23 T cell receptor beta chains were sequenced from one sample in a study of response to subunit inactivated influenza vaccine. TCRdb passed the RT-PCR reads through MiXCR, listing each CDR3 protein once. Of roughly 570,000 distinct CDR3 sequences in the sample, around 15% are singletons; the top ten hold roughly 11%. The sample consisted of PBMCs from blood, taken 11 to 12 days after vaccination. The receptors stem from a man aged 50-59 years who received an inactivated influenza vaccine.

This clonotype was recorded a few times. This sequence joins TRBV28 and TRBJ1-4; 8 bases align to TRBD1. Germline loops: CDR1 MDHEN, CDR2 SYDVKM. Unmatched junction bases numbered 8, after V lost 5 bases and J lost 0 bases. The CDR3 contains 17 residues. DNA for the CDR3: TGTGCCAGCAGTACCCCCGGACAGGGTGCAACTAATGAAAAACTGTTTTTT. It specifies CASSTPGQGATNEKLFF.

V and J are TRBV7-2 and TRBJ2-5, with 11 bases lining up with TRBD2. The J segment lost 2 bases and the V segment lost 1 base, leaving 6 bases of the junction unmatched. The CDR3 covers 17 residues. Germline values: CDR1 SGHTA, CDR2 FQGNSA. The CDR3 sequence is CASSLVGLAGRQETQYF. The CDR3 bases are TGTGCCAGCAGCTTAGTTGGACTAGCGGGTAGGCAAGAGACCCAGTACTTC.

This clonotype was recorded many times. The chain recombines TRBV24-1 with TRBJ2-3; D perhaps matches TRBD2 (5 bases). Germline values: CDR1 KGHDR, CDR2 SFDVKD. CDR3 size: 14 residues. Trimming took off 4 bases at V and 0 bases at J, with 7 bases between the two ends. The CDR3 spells CATSERTSTDTQYF. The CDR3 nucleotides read TGTGCCACCAGTGAACGGACTAGCACAGATACGCAGTATTTT.

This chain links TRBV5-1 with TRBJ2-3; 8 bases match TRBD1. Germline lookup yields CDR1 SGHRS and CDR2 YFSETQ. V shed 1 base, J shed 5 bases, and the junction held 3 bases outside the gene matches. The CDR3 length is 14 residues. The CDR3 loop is CASSLKTGGDTQYF. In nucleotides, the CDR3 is TGCGCCAGCAGCTTGAAAACAGGGGGAGATACGCAGTATTTT.

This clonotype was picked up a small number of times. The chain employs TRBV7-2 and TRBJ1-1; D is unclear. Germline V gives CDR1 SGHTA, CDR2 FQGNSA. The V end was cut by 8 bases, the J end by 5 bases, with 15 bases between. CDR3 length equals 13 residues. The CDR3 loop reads CASPGGSRTEAFF. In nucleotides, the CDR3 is TGTGCCAGCCCGGGCGGCAGTAGGACTGAAGCTTTCTTT.

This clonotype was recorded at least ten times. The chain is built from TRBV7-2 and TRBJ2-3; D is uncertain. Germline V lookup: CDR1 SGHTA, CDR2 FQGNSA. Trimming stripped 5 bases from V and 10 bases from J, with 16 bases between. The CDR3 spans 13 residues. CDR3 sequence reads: CASSQYSGQPQYF. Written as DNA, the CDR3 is TGTGCCAGCAGCCAATATTCAGGTCAGCCGCAGTATTTT.

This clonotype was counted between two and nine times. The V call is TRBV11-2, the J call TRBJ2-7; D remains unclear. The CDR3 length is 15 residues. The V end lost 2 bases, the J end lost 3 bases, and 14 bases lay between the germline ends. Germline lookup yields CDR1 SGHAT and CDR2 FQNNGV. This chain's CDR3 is CASSLTMGSVYEQYF. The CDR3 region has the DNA TGTGCCAGCAGCTTAACCATGGGGTCCGTCTACGAGCAGTACTTC.

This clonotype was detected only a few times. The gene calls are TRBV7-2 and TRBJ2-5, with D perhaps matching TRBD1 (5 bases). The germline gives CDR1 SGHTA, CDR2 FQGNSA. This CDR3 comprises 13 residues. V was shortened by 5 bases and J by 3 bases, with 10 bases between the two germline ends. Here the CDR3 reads CASSMTVEETQYF. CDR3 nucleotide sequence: TGTGCCAGCAGCATGACAGTGGAAGAGACCCAGTACTTC.

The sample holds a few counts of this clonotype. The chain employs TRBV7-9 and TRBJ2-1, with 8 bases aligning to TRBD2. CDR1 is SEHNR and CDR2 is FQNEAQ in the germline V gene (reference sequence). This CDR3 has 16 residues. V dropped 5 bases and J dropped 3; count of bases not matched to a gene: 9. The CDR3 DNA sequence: TGTGCCAGCAGCCCTCACATAGCGGGGAACTACAATGAGCAGTTCTTC. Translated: CASSPHIAGNYNEQFF. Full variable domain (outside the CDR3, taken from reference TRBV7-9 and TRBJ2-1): DTGVSQNPRHKITKRGQNVTFRCDPISEHNRLYWYRQTLGQGPEFLTYFQNEAQLEKSRLLSDRFSAERPKGSFSTLEIQRTEQGDSAMYLCASSPHIAGNYNEQFFGPGTRLTVL.

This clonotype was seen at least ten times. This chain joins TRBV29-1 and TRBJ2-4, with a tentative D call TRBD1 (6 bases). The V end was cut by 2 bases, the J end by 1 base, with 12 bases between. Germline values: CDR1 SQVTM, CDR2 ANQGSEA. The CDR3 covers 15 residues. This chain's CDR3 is CSVESGGPAKNIQYF. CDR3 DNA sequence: TGCAGCGTTGAATCTGGGGGCCCTGCCAAAAACATTCAGTACTTC.

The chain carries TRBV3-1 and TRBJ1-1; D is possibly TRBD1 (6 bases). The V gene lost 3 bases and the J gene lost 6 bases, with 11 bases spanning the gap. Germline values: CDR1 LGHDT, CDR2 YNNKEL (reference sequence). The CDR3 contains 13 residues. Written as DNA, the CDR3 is TGTGCCAGCAGCCAGGGGGGCTGGGCTGAAGCTTTCTTT. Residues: CASSQGGWAEAFF.

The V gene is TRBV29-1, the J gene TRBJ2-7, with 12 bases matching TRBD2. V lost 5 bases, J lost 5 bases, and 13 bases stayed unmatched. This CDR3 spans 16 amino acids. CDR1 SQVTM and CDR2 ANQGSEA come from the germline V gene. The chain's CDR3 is CSVSRTSGMLSDEQYF. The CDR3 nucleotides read TGCAGCGTTTCGCGGACTAGCGGGATGCTGAGCGACGAGCAGTACTTC.

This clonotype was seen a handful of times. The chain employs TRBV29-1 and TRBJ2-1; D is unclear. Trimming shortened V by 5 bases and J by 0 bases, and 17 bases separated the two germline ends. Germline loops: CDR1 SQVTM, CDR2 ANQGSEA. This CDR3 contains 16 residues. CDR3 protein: CSVLGPSENSYNEQFF. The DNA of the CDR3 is TGCAGCGTTCTCGGCCCAAGCGAGAACTCCTACAATGAGCAGTTCTTC.

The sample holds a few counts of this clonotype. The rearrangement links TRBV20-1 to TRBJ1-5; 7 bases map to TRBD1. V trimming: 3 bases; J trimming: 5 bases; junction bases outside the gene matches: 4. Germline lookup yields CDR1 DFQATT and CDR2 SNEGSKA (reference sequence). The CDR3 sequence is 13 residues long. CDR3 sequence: CSASRDSYQPQHF. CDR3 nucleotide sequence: TGCAGTGCTAGTCGGGACAGCTATCAGCCCCAGCATTTT.

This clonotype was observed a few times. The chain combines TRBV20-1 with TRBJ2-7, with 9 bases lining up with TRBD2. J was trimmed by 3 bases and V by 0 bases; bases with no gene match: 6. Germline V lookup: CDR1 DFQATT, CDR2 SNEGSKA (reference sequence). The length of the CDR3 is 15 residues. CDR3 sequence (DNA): TGCAGTGCTAGAGATGAGGGGACTAGCCTCTACGAGCAGTACTTC. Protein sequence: CSARDEGTSLYEQYF.

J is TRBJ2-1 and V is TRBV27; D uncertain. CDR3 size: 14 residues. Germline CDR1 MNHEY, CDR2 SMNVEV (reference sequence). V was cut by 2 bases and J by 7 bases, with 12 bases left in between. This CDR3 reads CASSLGHLGNEQFF. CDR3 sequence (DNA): TGTGCCAGCAGTTTAGGGCACCTAGGTAATGAGCAGTTCTTC.

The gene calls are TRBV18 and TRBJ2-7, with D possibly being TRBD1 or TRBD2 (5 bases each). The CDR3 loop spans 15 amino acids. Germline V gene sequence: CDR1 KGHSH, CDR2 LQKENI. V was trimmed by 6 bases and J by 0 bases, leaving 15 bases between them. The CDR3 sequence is CASSAGAQSSYEQYF. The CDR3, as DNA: TGTGCCAGCTCCGCCGGGGCGCAAAGCTCCTACGAGCAGTACTTC.

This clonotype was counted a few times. Here the CDR3 reads CASSIEQFGSGANVLTF. The CDR3 nucleotides read TGTGCCAGTAGTATAGAACAGTTCGGCTCTGGGGCCAACGTCCTGACTTTC. The rearrangement uses TRBV19 and TRBJ2-6; D is ambiguous. V lost 0 bases and J lost 0, with 9 bases in between. Per germline, CDR1 LNHDA and CDR2 SQIVND (reference sequence). The CDR3 has 17 amino acids.

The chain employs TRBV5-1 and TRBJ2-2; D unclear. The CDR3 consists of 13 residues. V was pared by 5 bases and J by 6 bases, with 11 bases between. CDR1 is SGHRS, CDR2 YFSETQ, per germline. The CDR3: CASRTRIAGELFF. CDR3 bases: TGCGCCAGCAGGACGAGAATCGCCGGGGAGCTGTTTTTT. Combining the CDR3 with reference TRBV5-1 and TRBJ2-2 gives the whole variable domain KAGVTQTPRYLIKTRGQQVTLSCSPISGHRSVSWYQQTPGQGLQFLFEYFSETQRNKGNFPGRFSGRQFSNSRSEMNVSTLELGDSALYLCASRTRIAGELFFGEGSRLTVL.

CDR3 amino acids: CSATFMASGELFF. In nucleotides, the CDR3 is TGCAGCGCAACTTTTATGGCCTCCGGGGAGCTGTTTTTT. This sequence joins TRBV29-1 and TRBJ2-2; D is unclear. The CDR3 contains 13 residues. The germline CDR1 and CDR2 sequences are SQVTM and ANQGSEA. V lost 7 bases and J 6 bases, leaving 15 bases between the germline ends.

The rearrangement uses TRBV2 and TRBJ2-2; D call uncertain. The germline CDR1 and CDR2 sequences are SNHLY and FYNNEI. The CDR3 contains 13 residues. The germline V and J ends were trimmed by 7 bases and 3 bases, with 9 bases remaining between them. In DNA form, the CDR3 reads TGTGCCAGCAATCCCACCGACACCGGGGAGCTGTTTTTT. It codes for CASNPTDTGELFF.

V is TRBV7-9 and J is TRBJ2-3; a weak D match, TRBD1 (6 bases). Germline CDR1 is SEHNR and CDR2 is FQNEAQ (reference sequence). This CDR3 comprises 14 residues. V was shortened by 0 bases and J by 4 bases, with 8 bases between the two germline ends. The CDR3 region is CASSLAGAADTQYF. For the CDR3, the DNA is TGTGCCAGCAGCTTAGCGGGGGCCGCAGATACGCAGTATTTT. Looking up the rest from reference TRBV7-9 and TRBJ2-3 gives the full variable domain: DTGVSQNPRHKITKRGQNVTFRCDPISEHNRLYWYRQTLGQGPEFLTYFQNEAQLEKSRLLSDRFSAERPKGSFSTLEIQRTEQGDSAMYLCASSLAGAADTQYFGPGTRLTVL.

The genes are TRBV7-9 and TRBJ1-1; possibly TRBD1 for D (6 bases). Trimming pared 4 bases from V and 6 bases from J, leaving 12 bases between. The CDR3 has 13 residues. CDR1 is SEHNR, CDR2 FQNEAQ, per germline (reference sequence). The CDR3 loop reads CASSSTGWPEAFF. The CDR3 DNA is TGTGCCAGCAGCTCCACAGGGTGGCCTGAAGCTTTCTTT.